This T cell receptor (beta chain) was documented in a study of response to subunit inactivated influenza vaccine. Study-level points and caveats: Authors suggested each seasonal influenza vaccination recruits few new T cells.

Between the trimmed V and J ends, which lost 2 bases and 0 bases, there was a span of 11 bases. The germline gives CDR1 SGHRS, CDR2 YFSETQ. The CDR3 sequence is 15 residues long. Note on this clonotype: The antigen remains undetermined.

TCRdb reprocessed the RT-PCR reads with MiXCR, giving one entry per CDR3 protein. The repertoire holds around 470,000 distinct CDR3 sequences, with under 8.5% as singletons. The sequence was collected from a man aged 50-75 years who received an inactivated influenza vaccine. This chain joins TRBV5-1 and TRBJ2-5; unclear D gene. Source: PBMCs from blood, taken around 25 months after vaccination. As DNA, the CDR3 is TGCGCCAGCAGCTTTTCCCAGGTCCACCAAGAGACCCAGTACTTC. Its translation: CASSFSQVHQETQYF.